Presented here are 6 T cell receptor beta chains from one specimen sequenced in a study of CD8 T cells in ankylosing spondylitis. Study outcomes and limitations: Ankylosing spondylitis blood seemed to carry a telltale TCR beta motif made of under ten highly homologous variants.

These TCRs are of unknown antigen specificity. TCRdb reprocessed the 5' RACE reads via MiXCR and lists one record per CDR3 protein. The sample has 200,000 to 250,000 distinct CDR3 sequences, 6% to 8% seen once. Material: blood, either unsorted or a sorted T cell fraction (not recorded which). The receptors were sampled from a male donor with ankylosing spondylitis.

The chain recombines TRBV20-1 with TRBJ2-3; TRBD2 matches 14 bases. The CDR3 length is 15 residues. With V trimmed by 5 bases and J by 5 bases, 6 bases remained unmatched. Germline CDR1 is DFQATT and CDR2 is SNEGSKA (reference sequence). The CDR3 protein is CSAVDGTSGRDTQYF. CDR3 in DNA: TGCAGTGCTGTCGACGGGACTAGCGGGAGAGATACGCAGTATTTT.

V and J are TRBV11-2 and TRBJ2-7; D possibly corresponds to TRBD2 (6 bases). There are 12 residues in the CDR3. Trimming removed 3 bases at V and 6 bases at J, with 9 bases between. CDR1 and CDR2 (germline): SGHAT, FQNNGV. CDR3 in DNA: TGTGCCAGCAGCTTTCAGGGAGGCGAGCAGTACTTC. Protein product: CASSFQGGEQYF.

This chain connects TRBV24-1 to TRBJ2-3, with a weak D call TRBD1 (6 bases). The CDR3 loop spans 12 amino acids. The germline CDR1 and CDR2 sequences are KGHDR and SFDVKD. The V end was cut by 5 bases, the J end by 7 bases, with 9 bases between. The CDR3 DNA reads TGTGCCACCAGTGTCGACAGGTATACGCAGTATTTT. Protein product: CATSVDRYTQYF.

This clonotype was recorded many times. V usage is TRBV14 and J usage is TRBJ2-1; D gene unclear. Trimming pared 0 bases from V and 0 bases from J, leaving 12 bases between. The CDR3 length is 17 residues. Germline values: CDR1 SGHDN, CDR2 FVKESK. DNA for the CDR3: TGTGCCAGCAGCCAAGATTTCCCAGGAAGCTCCTACAATGAGCAGTTCTTC. This gives the protein CASSQDFPGSSYNEQFF.

This clonotype was seen many times. The chain couples TRBV29-1 to TRBJ1-1; D remains unclear. Germline CDR1 reads SQVTM; CDR2 reads ANQGSEA. This CDR3 has 11 amino acids. With 1 base removed from V and 6 bases from J, the gap between germline ends came to 6 bases. The CDR3 DNA reads as TGCAGCGTTGAAGGGGCGGCTGAAGCTTTCTTT. It encodes CSVEGAAEAFF.

Ten or more counts support this clonotype. The CDR3 spells CASSLDAEETQYF. CDR3 bases: TGTGCCAGCAGCTTAGACGCAGAAGAGACCCAGTACTTC. The chain recombines TRBV7-6 with TRBJ2-5, with D hard to call. The ends were cut back, 1 base at V and 3 bases at J, with 6 bases in the middle. The germline CDR1 and CDR2 sequences are SGHVS and FNYEAQ. The CDR3 has 13 residues.